One sample yielded the 8 T cell receptor beta chains listed below, sequenced in a study of blood T cell repertoires in COVID-19. Generated by immunoSEQ multiplex PCR, the TCRdb table keeps only in-frame clones and is missing some. This table has over 110,000 clones, roughly 84% appearing once. Sequences were obtained from PBMCs or T cells enriched from blood (not recorded which). These receptors came from a middle-aged man with acute COVID-19.

The rearrangement joins TRBV9 to TRBJ1-1, with 7 positions matching TRBD1. With V trimmed by 0 bases and J by 4 bases, 12 bases remained unmatched. This CDR3 is 17 amino acids long. From germline, CDR1 is SGDLS and CDR2 YYNGEE. The CDR3 region is CASSVVGQTSGGTEAFF. In DNA, the CDR3 is TGTGCCAGCAGCGTAGTGGGACAGACATCGGGTGGCACTGAAGCTTTCTTT.

The chain uses TRBV5-1 and TRBJ2-7; D is unclear. This CDR3 contains 14 residues. The V end was cut by 2 bases, the J end by 2 bases, with 11 bases between. From germline, CDR1 is SGHRS and CDR2 YFSETQ. CDR3 DNA: TGCGCCAGCAGCTTCCAGGTGGAAGCCTACGAGCAGTACTTC. Amino acid sequence: CASSFQVEAYEQYF.

V gene TRBV15 combines with J gene TRBJ1-4; D might be TRBD1 (6 bases). This CDR3 spans 17 amino acids. The V end lost 3 bases, the J end lost 0 bases, and 14 bases lay between the germline ends. Germline lookup yields CDR1 LNHNV and CDR2 YYDKDF (reference sequence). This chain's CDR3 is CATSRGASSATNEKLFF. In DNA form, the CDR3 reads TGTGCCACCAGCAGGGGGGCCAGCTCTGCAACTAATGAAAAACTGTTTTTT.

CDR3 in DNA: TGTGCCAGCAGCCCCCGAACACACCCGGGACTAGCGGGAGGGTACAATGAGCAGTTCTTC. It translates to CASSPRTHPGLAGGYNEQFF. The chain couples TRBV21-1 to TRBJ2-1; TRBD2, as called in the table, went unchecked against the DNA. TRBV21-1 is a pseudogene locus. This CDR3 comprises 20 residues.

This chain connects TRBV27 to TRBJ2-5, with 10 bases matching TRBD2. The junction had 12 bases not matched to a gene; V was cut back by 7 bases and J by 1 base. The CDR3 length is 17 residues. Germline assignment: CDR1 MNHEY and CDR2 SMNVEV (reference sequence). The CDR3 loop is CASTTKDWTSGQETQYF. For the CDR3, the DNA is TGTGCCAGCACCACAAAGGATTGGACTAGCGGCCAAGAGACCCAGTACTTC.

The chain is built from TRBV6-5 and TRBJ1-1; 9 nucleotides line up with TRBD1. The CDR3 extends over 13 amino acids. Germline V gene sequence: CDR1 MNHEY, CDR2 SVGAGI. Unmatched junction bases numbered 10, after V lost 6 bases and J lost 11 bases. The CDR3 reads CASRPYRDREAFF. The CDR3 region has the DNA TGTGCCAGCAGACCCTACCGGGACAGGGAGGCTTTCTTT.

The chain recombines TRBV28 with TRBJ2-7; D is possibly TRBD1 (7 bases). The CDR3 spans 15 residues. V lost 5 bases to trimming and J lost 3 bases, with 17 bases between them. CDR1 is MDHEN and CDR2 is SYDVKM in the germline V gene. Here the CDR3 reads CASSHWRGRHYEQYF. The CDR3 coding sequence is TGTGCCAGCAGTCATTGGAGGGGGCGTCACTACGAGCAGTACTTC.

This clone occurred once. The chain employs TRBV2 and TRBJ2-1; TRBD1 matches at 11 bases. The CDR3 is 15 residues long. J gave up 7 bases and V 5 bases, and 7 bases lay outside the gene matches. Germline assignment: CDR1 SNHLY and CDR2 FYNNEI. The CDR3 here is CASSSDRGPWNEQFF. The DNA of the CDR3 is TGTGCCAGCAGTTCGGACAGGGGGCCTTGGAATGAGCAGTTCTTC.